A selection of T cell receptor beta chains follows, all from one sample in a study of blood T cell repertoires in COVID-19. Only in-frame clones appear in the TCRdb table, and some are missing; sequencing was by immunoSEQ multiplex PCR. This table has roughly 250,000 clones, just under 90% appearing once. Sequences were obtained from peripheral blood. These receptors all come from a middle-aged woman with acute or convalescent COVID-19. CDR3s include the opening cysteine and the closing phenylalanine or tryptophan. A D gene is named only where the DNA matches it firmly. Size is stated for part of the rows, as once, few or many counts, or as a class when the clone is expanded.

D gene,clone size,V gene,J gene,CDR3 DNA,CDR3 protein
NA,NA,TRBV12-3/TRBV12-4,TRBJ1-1,TGTGCCAGCAGTTTGGCGGAGAACACTGAAGCTTTCTTT,CASSLAENTEAFF
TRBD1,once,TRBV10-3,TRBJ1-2,TGTGCCATCAGTGAGTCGGCAGGGGGATATGGCTACACCTTC,CAISESAGGYGYTF
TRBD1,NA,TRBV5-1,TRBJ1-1,TGCGCCAGCAGCGCCGGGACAGGGGGCACTGAAGCTTTCTTT,CASSAGTGGTEAFF
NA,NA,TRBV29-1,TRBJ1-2,TGCAGCGTTGATATTCGGGGAGCTAACTATGGCTACACCTTC,CSVDIRGANYGYTF
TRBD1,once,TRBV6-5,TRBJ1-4,TGTGCCAGCAGTCACGACAGGGCGGGAGAAAAACTGTTTTTT,CASSHDRAGEKLFF
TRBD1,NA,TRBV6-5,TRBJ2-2,TGTGCCAGCACTCGACAGGGGAGCACCGGGGAGCTGTTTTTT,CASTRQGSTGELFF
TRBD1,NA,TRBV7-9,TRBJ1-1,TGTGCCAGCAGCCGGCGCCAGGGGGACACTGAAGCTTTCTTT,CASSRRQGDTEAFF
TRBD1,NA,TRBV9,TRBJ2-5,TGTGCCAGCAGCCCTGGGACAGGGGGCGTAGAGACCCAGTACTTC,CASSPGTGGVETQYF
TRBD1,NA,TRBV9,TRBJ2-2,TGTGCCAGCAGCCCCACGGGACAGGGGGCATCCGGGGAGCTGTTTTTT,CASSPTGQGASGELFF
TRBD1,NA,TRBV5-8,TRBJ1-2,TGTGCCAGCAGCTTGGGGACAGGGGATGGCTACACCTTC,CASSLGTGDGYTF
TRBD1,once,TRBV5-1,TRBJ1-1,TGCGCCAGCAGCGGGACAGCCTGGAACACTGAAGCTTTCTTT,CASSGTAWNTEAFF
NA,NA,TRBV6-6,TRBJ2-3,TGTGCCAGCAGCCTATCCGACAGTGATGCAGATACGCAGTATTTT,CASSLSDSDADTQYF
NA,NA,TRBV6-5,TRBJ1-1,TGTGCCAGCAGTTACTCGCGGAACACTGAAGCTTTCTTT,CASSYSRNTEAFF
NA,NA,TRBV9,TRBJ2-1,TGTGCCAGCAGCACAGGGTCCTACAATGAGCAGTTCTTC,CASSTGSYNEQFF
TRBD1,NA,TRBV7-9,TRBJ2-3,TGTGCCAGCAGCACTGGACAGGGGAGCACAGATACGCAGTATTTT,CASSTGQGSTDTQYF
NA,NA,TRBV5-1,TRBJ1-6,TGCGCCAGCAGCTTGGGCGAACGCAGGGTGAATTCACCCCTCCACTTT,CASSLGERRVNSPLHF
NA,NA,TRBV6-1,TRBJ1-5,TGTGCCAGCAGTGAAGACAGGACAGTTAATCAGCCCCAGCATTTT,CASSEDRTVNQPQHF
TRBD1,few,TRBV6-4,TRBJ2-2,TGTGCCAGCAGTCCCCGAGCCGGACAGGGTTACACCGGGGAGCTGTTTTTT,CASSPRAGQGYTGELFF